This TCR beta chain was sequenced during a study of cytomegalovirus exposure and HLA in healthy donors. This PCR relied on a set of 60 Vbeta primers and 13 Jbeta primers. Assay: immunoSEQ multiplex PCR; the TCRdb copy retains only in-frame clones and omits some. This listing includes under 250,000 clones. The receptor was isolated from a girl aged 2 to 9 in good health and CMV-seropositive. Sample: PBMCs.

This chain's CDR3 is CASSLAQAGSGYTF. The CDR3, as DNA: TGTGCCAGCAGCTTAGCGCAGGCAGGTTCGGGCTACACCTTC. This chain joins TRBV7-9 and TRBJ1-2, with no clear D. The CDR3 has 14 residues. V lost 0 bases to trimming and J lost 8 bases, with 13 bases between them. Germline assignment: CDR1 SEHNR and CDR2 FQNEAQ (reference sequence).